Presented here are 30 T cell receptor beta chains from one specimen sequenced in a study of T cell repertoires in cytomegalovirus infection. From the reads, TCRdb called clonotypes with MiXCR, one entry per CDR3 protein. Among 500,000 to 600,000 distinct CDR3 sequences listed, about 15% were seen once. The sequencing input was CD8+ T cells from PBMCs. The receptor set was obtained from a human donor in good health (CMV status not recorded). Some clones in this sample may be carry-over from other donors' samples.

This clonotype showed up just a few times. The V and J genes are TRBV11-2 and TRBJ2-7, with 7 nucleotides matching TRBD2. The trim removed 0 bases at V and 4 bases at J, leaving 6 bases unmatched. CDR3 length: 15 amino acids. The germline CDR1 and CDR2 sequences are SGHAT and FQNNGV. The CDR3 loop is CASSLESSGGYEQYF. For the CDR3, the DNA is TGTGCCAGCAGCTTAGAATCTAGCGGAGGGTACGAGCAGTACTTC.

A remark on this clonotype: Possible read error: a much larger clone is one base away. The rearrangement uses TRBV7-9 and TRBJ1-1; D perhaps matches TRBD1 (6 bases). CDR3 length equals 15 residues. V was pared by 4 bases and J by 1 base, with 13 bases between. In germline, CDR1 is SEHNR, CDR2 FQNEAQ (reference sequence). CDR3 region: CASSYQGTGNTEAFF. The CDR3 coding sequence is TGTGCCAGCAGCTACCAGGGGACGGGGAACACTGAAGCTTTCTTT.

The table lists this clonotype with many counts. This chain uses TRBV7-6 with TRBJ1-5; D call uncertain. V gave up 5 bases and J gave up 7 bases, with 12 bases separating them. From germline, CDR1 is SGHVS and CDR2 FNYEAQ. The CDR3 length is 13 residues. The CDR3 loop is CASSPAVGQPQHF. The CDR3 DNA reads as TGTGCCAGCAGCCCTGCCGTGGGCCAGCCCCAGCATTTT.

This clonotype was counted ten times or more. The chain uses TRBV30 and TRBJ2-2, with 8 bases lining up with TRBD1. CDR3 size: 12 residues. Losses at the gene ends were 4 bases for V and 9 bases for J; bases not matched to a gene: 4. Germline V gives CDR1 GTSNPN, CDR2 SVGIG (reference sequence). The CDR3 sequence is CAWTGGYRELFF. The CDR3 bases are TGTGCCTGGACAGGGGGCTACAGGGAGCTGTTTTTT.

V and J are TRBV27 and TRBJ2-7; D is uncertain. CDR3 length: 12 residues. V gave up 5 bases and J gave up 6 bases, with 11 bases separating them. The germline V gene has CDR1 MNHEY and CDR2 SMNVEV (reference sequence). CDR3: CASSPPLGEQYF. CDR3 nucleotides: TGTGCCAGCAGTCCCCCCCTCGGCGAGCAGTACTTC.

About this clonotype: The CDR3 carries no conserved terminal phenylalanine or tryptophan, so it likely arises from a read error. The DNA is omitted, as the CDR3 cannot be located on it reliably, and the CDR3 follows TCRdb's listing. This CDR3 is CASSSPSRGKNEPFL. This rearrangement joins TRBV7-6 to TRBJ2-1. Germline assignment: CDR1 SGHVS and CDR2 FNYEAQ. With termini counted, the CDR3 has 15 amino acids.

The rearrangement uses TRBV3-1 and TRBJ2-1; no firm D call. V was clipped by 0 bases and J by 2 bases, with 11 bases between them. This CDR3 is built from 16 residues. In germline, CDR1 is LGHDT, CDR2 YNNKEL (reference sequence). CDR3: CASSQDGLNTYNEQFF. In DNA form, the CDR3 reads TGTGCCAGCAGCCAAGATGGGCTCAACACCTACAATGAGCAGTTCTTC.

The chain has TRBV5-1 and TRBJ2-3; 10 nucleotides line up with TRBD1. The CDR3 totals 15 residues. Trimming removed 4 bases from V and 4 bases from J; junction bases left unmatched: 6. Germline values: CDR1 SGHRS, CDR2 YFSETQ. The CDR3 nucleotides read TGCGCCAGCAGCACACGCGGGACAGGGGCAGATACGCAGTATTTT. Protein sequence: CASSTRGTGADTQYF.

This clonotype was seen ten or more times. The genes are TRBV11-2 and TRBJ1-2; D not resolved. V was pared by 5 bases and J by 4 bases, with 11 bases between. Germline V gene data show CDR1 as SGHAT and CDR2 as FQNNGV. This CDR3 region has 13 residues. CDR3 amino acids: CASSPRTVYGYTF. In DNA form, the CDR3 reads TGTGCCAGCAGCCCGCGGACGGTCTATGGCTACACCTTC.

This clonotype was seen only a few times. The J gene is TRBJ1-5, the V gene TRBV19; D remains unclear. The V end was cut by 6 bases, the J end by 6 bases, with 18 bases between. The CDR3 has 15 amino acids. From germline, CDR1 is LNHDA and CDR2 SQIVND (reference sequence). The CDR3 spells CASRGKRLRGQPQHF. In DNA, the CDR3 is TGTGCCAGTAGAGGGAAGAGACTGCGAGGTCAGCCCCAGCATTTT.

This clonotype was seen many times. This chain connects TRBV7-3 to TRBJ2-1; D call uncertain. This CDR3 comprises 14 residues. Germline V lookup: CDR1 SGHTA, CDR2 FQGTGA. V was shortened by 0 bases and J by 6 bases, with 9 bases between the two germline ends. Here the CDR3 DNA reads TGTGCCAGCAGCTTAACGTCGGGCAGCAATGAGCAGTTCTTC. Translated, it gives CASSLTSGSNEQFF.

Concerning this clonotype: A much larger clone lies a single base off, so this may be a read error. The chain has TRBV7-6 and TRBJ2-2; perhaps TRBD2 as D (6 bases). From germline, CDR1 is SGHVS and CDR2 FNYEAQ. This CDR3 contains 13 residues. CDR3 nucleotides: TGTGCCAGCAGCGAGAGGTTGGGCGGGGATCTGTTTTTT. Translated, it gives CASSERLGGDLFF.

This clonotype was counted many times. The J gene is TRBJ1-6, the V gene TRBV6-1; a weak D match, TRBD1 (5 bases). The germline V and J ends were trimmed by 7 bases and 8 bases, with 15 bases remaining between them. CDR3 length: 14 amino acids. The germline V gene has CDR1 MNHNS and CDR2 SASEGT. Here the CDR3 reads CASTSLGGDSPLHF. The CDR3, as DNA: TGTGCCAGCACCTCCCTTGGGGGGGATTCACCCCTCCACTTT.

There are many counts of this clonotype. V and J are TRBV2 and TRBJ2-1, with 11 nucleotides matching TRBD2. Germline CDR1 SNHLY, CDR2 FYNNEI. V was pared by 2 bases and J by 5 bases, with 8 bases of the junction left unmatched. CDR3 length equals 17 residues. This chain's CDR3 is CASSEWEGLAEDNEQFF. CDR3 coding DNA: TGTGCCAGCAGTGAATGGGAGGGACTAGCGGAAGACAATGAGCAGTTCTTC.

This clonotype was counted at least ten times. This rearrangement joins TRBV12-3 or TRBV12-4 to TRBJ1-1, with TRBD1 as a possible D gene (5 bases). This CDR3 is 12 amino acids long. V lost 8 bases, J lost 3 bases, and 10 bases lay in between. The CDR3 here is CASSSQDTEAFF. The DNA for the CDR3 is TGTGCCAGCTCCTCACAGGACACTGAAGCTTTCTTT.

In this sample, this clonotype turned up a few times. This chain links TRBV4-2 with TRBJ1-3; D not resolved. The CDR3 contains 15 residues. The germline V gene encodes CDR1 LGHNA and CDR2 YNFKEQ. Trimming pared 0 bases from V and 3 bases from J, leaving 9 bases between. CDR3 region: CASSQDVGYGNTIYF. DNA for the CDR3: TGTGCCAGCAGCCAAGATGTAGGCTATGGAAACACCATATATTTT.

This clonotype came up a few times. This chain joins TRBV13 and TRBJ2-7, with 10 bases matching TRBD1. Germline CDR1 is PRHDT and CDR2 is FYEKMQ (reference sequence). This CDR3 has 17 residues. The J segment lost 3 bases and the V segment lost 4 bases, leaving 12 bases of the junction unmatched. The CDR3 nucleotides are TGTGCCAGCAGCTCTAGCTTATCCAGGACAGGGGGCTACGAGCAGTACTTC. Translated, it gives CASSSSLSRTGGYEQYF.

In this sample, this clonotype turned up many times. The V call is TRBV7-8, the J call TRBJ2-1; 7 bases are shared with TRBD2. This CDR3 region has 15 residues. The trim removed 2 bases at V and 1 base at J, leaving 2 bases unmatched. The germline V gene has CDR1 SGHVS and CDR2 FQNEAQ. The CDR3: CASSLSGTSYNEQFF. CDR3 sequence (DNA): TGTGCCAGCAGCTTAAGCGGGACGTCCTACAATGAGCAGTTCTTC.

The chain links TRBV2 to TRBJ2-7; D might be TRBD1 (6 bases). The CDR3 covers 14 residues. Between the trimmed V and J ends, which lost 4 bases and 6 bases, there was a span of 16 bases. Germline assignment: CDR1 SNHLY and CDR2 FYNNEI. CDR3 in amino acids: CASSVSRQGGEQYF. CDR3 in DNA: TGTGCCAGCAGTGTATCAAGGCAAGGGGGCGAGCAGTACTTC.

This clonotype was recorded a few times. The junction shows a germline mismatch at one end, possibly a read error. J is TRBJ2-2 and V is TRBV20-1, with 9 bases lining up with TRBD2. CDR1 is DFQATT, CDR2 SNEGSKA, per germline (reference sequence). CDR3 size: 13 residues. In DNA form, the CDR3 reads TGCAGCGCTAGCGGGGAGAACACCGGGGAGCTGTTTTTT. Amino acid sequence: CSASGENTGELFF.

This clonotype came up many times. V usage is TRBV6-2 or TRBV6-3 and J usage is TRBJ2-1; 10 bases align to TRBD2. The V gene end was trimmed by 6 bases and the J gene end by 6 bases; junction bases not matched to a gene: 11. The germline gives CDR1 MNHEY, CDR2 SVGEGT. This CDR3 has 16 amino acids. The CDR3 bases are TGTGCCAGCAGATCTATTCCTAGCGGGAGAGGCAATGAGCAGTTCTTC. This gives the protein CASRSIPSGRGNEQFF.

In this sample, this clonotype turned up many times. The V call is TRBV7-9, the J call TRBJ1-4; 7 bases match TRBD1. The germline V gene encodes CDR1 SEHNR and CDR2 FQNEAQ (reference sequence). The CDR3 consists of 15 residues. Trimming at V came to 5 bases and at J to 6 bases, leaving 9 bases not matched to a gene. The CDR3 here is CASSEGEGAHEKLFF. The DNA of the CDR3 is TGTGCCAGCAGCGAAGGGGAGGGGGCCCATGAAAAACTGTTTTTT.

Regarding this clonotype: This sequence may be a read error, since a much larger clone differs from it by one base. The genes are TRBV27 and TRBJ2-2; D not certain. CDR3 size: 15 residues. Germline V gives CDR1 MNHEY, CDR2 SMNVEV (reference sequence). CDR3 coding DNA: TGTGCCAGCAGTTTTGGATTAGGCAGCACCGTGGAGCTGTTTTTT. Its protein is CASSFGLGSTVELFF.

This clonotype came up many times. This chain connects TRBV28 to TRBJ2-7; no definite D call. Trimming left V 3 bases short and J 2 bases short, with 14 bases between. The CDR3 runs to 15 residues. Germline CDR1 and CDR2: MDHEN and SYDVKM. The CDR3 DNA sequence: TGTGCCAGCAGTTTGCCCTCCCGCTTTACCTACGAGCAGTACTTC. This codes for CASSLPSRFTYEQYF.

The rearrangement links TRBV29-1 to TRBJ1-2; the match to TRBD1 covers 7 bases. This CDR3 contains 13 residues. CDR1 is SQVTM, CDR2 ANQGSEA, per germline. Trimming took 6 bases from V and 3 from J; bases not matched to a gene: 7. The CDR3 loop reads CSVRQGEDYGYTF. In DNA form, the CDR3 reads TGCAGCGTACGACAGGGAGAGGACTATGGCTACACCTTC. The whole variable domain, remainder taken from reference TRBV29-1 and TRBJ1-2, is SAVISQKPSRDICQRGTSLTIQCQVDSQVTMMFWYRQQPGQSLTLIATANQGSEATYESGFVIDKFPISRPNLTFSTLTVSNMSPEDSSIYLCSVRQGEDYGYTFGSGTRLTVV.

On this clonotype itself: Since a much larger clone is just one base distant, this may be a read error. The genes are TRBV29-1 and TRBJ2-1; D perhaps matches TRBD1 (6 bases). The CDR3 is 12 residues long. Per germline, CDR1 SQVTM and CDR2 ANQGSEA. DNA for the CDR3: TGCAGCGTTGAAACAGGGTACAATGTGCAGTTCTTC. Its protein product is CSVETGYNVQFF.

This clonotype came up many times. The rearrangement joins TRBV28 to TRBJ2-7; no firm D call. The CDR3 spans 15 residues. The germline V gene encodes CDR1 MDHEN and CDR2 SYDVKM. V was pared by 3 bases and J by 0 bases, with 12 bases between. In nucleotides, the CDR3 is TGTGCCAGCAGTTTCTCGGAGATCCTCTCCTACGAGCAGTACTTC. Residues: CASSFSEILSYEQYF.

This clonotype occurred many times. The J gene is TRBJ2-7, the V gene TRBV6-1, with 10 bases fitting TRBD2. CDR3 length: 17 amino acids. Looked up from germline, CDR1 is MNHNS and CDR2 is SASEGT. Trimming cost V 0 bases and J 3 bases; bases outside gene matches: 8. CDR3 coding DNA: TGTGCCAGCAGTGAAGCTCCTCCGGGACTAGCGATCTACGAGCAGTACTTC. This encodes CASSEAPPGLAIYEQYF.

Many counts were recorded for this clonotype. The chain is built from TRBV4-1 and TRBJ2-1; a weak D match, TRBD2 (5 bases). The CDR3 extends over 14 amino acids. Germline V lookup: CDR1 MGHRA, CDR2 YSYEKL. The V end was cut by 1 base, the J end by 7 bases, with 11 bases between. This chain's CDR3 is CASSQGESYNEQFF. CDR3 coding DNA: TGCGCCAGCAGCCAAGGGGAGAGCTATAATGAGCAGTTCTTC.

About this clonotype itself: This CDR3 fails to terminate in the conserved phenylalanine or tryptophan, so it likely reflects a read error. The chain couples TRBV10-3 to TRBJ2-3; D is possibly TRBD2 (6 bases). This CDR3 has 17 residues. The V end was cut by 0 bases, the J end by 3 bases, with 16 bases between. Germline-derived CDR1 and CDR2 are ENHRY and SYGVKD. As DNA, the CDR3 is TGTGCCATCAGTGAGTCGGGCGGGGTGCGGGTGACAGATACGCAGTATCTT. Translated: CAISESGGVRVTDTQYL.